This section outlines one T cell receptor (beta chain) sequence together with its context. Methods used by the authors: Amplification of reference gene primers provided the estimated nucleated cell counts. Assay: immunoSEQ multiplex PCR; the TCRdb copy retains only in-frame clones and omits some. V, J and clone size are taken as reported in that table, and D and trimming were inferred from the DNA itself. The profile shows around 250,000 clones, about 89% of them singletons. The data derive from a study of blood T cell repertoires in COVID-19. Study at large: Both acute and convalescent COVID-19 samples were obtained from the United States, Italy and Spain.

CDR3 length: 11 amino acids. Trimming cost V 6 bases and J 13 bases, with 15 bases left between them. Germline loops: CDR1 MDHEN, CDR2 SYDVKM. Participant age was roughly 18 to 95 years, and participants resided in approximately 24 US areas. The sequence was obtained from a woman in her 30s who had recovered from COVID-19. This chain joins TRBV28 and TRBJ2-5; no firm D call. Sequences were obtained from PBMCs or T cells enriched from blood (not recorded which). In DNA, the CDR3 is TGTGCCAGCAGCTCCGGTCCCAAGAGGTACTTC. This gives the protein CASSSGPKRYF.